This passage covers 22 T cell receptor beta chains from one sample sequenced in a study of OX40 agonist ivuxolimab in advanced cancers. Here immunoSEQ multiplex PCR was the method, and the copy in TCRdb shows in-frame clones only, minus some. The sample records some 60,000 clones, approximately 82% being singletons. The specimen was CD4+ or CD8+ T cells sorted from blood, collected in a trial of the OX40 agonist ivuxolimab. These TCRs come from an adult with an advanced solid tumor such as melanoma, head and neck, liver or kidney cancer.

The J gene is TRBJ2-7, the V gene TRBV28; 10 bases agree with TRBD2. V trimming: 5 bases; J trimming: 7 bases; junction bases outside the gene matches: 11. The CDR3 loop spans 15 amino acids. Germline V gives CDR1 MDHEN, CDR2 SYDVKM. The CDR3 is CASSLYLAGVGEQYF. For the CDR3, the DNA is TGTGCCAGCAGTCTATACCTAGCGGGAGTAGGTGAGCAGTACTTC.

DNA for the CDR3: TGTGCCAGCAGTGAAGCGCTTCAGGGGGGAAAGTCGGGGGAGCAGTACTTC. It codes for CASSEALQGGKSGEQYF. The chain employs TRBV6-1 and TRBJ2-7; tentatively, D is TRBD1 (7 bases). Germline V gene lookup returns CDR1 MNHNS and CDR2 SASEGT. V gave up 0 bases and J gave up 7 bases, with 22 bases separating them. This CDR3 region has 17 residues.

This clone was counted a single time. The V and J genes are TRBV5-1 and TRBJ2-1, with D perhaps given as TRBD1 or TRBD2 (5 bases each). V lost 4 bases and J lost 8, with 22 bases in between. Germline V gives CDR1 SGHRS, CDR2 YFSETQ. The CDR3 covers 16 residues. The CDR3 here is CASSRSGTNGWDEQFF. CDR3 bases: TGCGCCAGCAGCCGGTCCGGGACCAACGGTTGGGATGAGCAGTTCTTC.

This chain uses TRBV27 with TRBJ1-2, with D uncertain. The CDR3 length is 13 residues. Per the germline V gene, CDR1 is MNHEY and CDR2 is SMNVEV (reference sequence). Deletions cut 6 bases from V and 10 bases from J, with 18 bases between. CDR3 DNA: TGTGCCAGCAGCCCCGCCGGGATCTGGGACTACACCTTC. It codes for CASSPAGIWDYTF.

The chain carries TRBV6-5 and TRBJ2-3; tentatively, D is TRBD2 (7 bases). V was trimmed by 0 bases and J by 5 bases, leaving 12 bases between them. The germline gives CDR1 MNHEY, CDR2 SVGAGI. This CDR3 region has 15 residues. The CDR3 here is CASSYSRGAIDTQYF. The CDR3 nucleotides are TGTGCCAGCAGTTACTCCCGGGGGGCTATAGATACGCAGTATTTT.

The V call is TRBV5-5, the J call TRBJ2-2; TRBD1 matches at 9 bases. This CDR3 spans 16 amino acids. After removal of 2 bases from V and 3 bases from J, the junction contained 5 bases not matched to a gene. Germline V CDR1 and CDR2: SGHKS, YYEKEE (reference sequence). The DNA of the CDR3 is TGTGCCAGCAGCTTCCGACAGGGGGTGGACACCGGGGAGCTGTTTTTT. This encodes CASSFRQGVDTGELFF.

This chain joins TRBV10-3 and TRBJ1-1, with a weak D call TRBD1 (6 bases). The germline CDR1 and CDR2 sequences are ENHRY and SYGVKD. V was shortened by 7 bases and J by 6 bases, with 15 bases between the two germline ends. The CDR3 consists of 13 residues. For the CDR3, the DNA is TGTGCCATCAATTCAGGGGATGGGGCTGAAGCTTTCTTT. This translates into CAINSGDGAEAFF.

A note on this clone: One end of the junction is discordant with germline, which a read error may explain. The chain joins TRBV7-7 to TRBJ2-5, with D maybe TRBD1 (5 bases). This CDR3 has 15 amino acids. In germline, CDR1 is SSHAT, CDR2 FNYEAQ (reference sequence). CDR3 coding DNA: TGTGCTAGCAGCTTAGACAGAAGGAGCCAAGAGACCCAGTACTTC. Amino acid sequence: CASSLDRRSQETQYF.

V gene TRBV7-9 combines with J gene TRBJ1-5; 7 nucleotides line up with TRBD1. The V gene's germline CDR1 is SEHNR and CDR2 FQNEAQ (reference sequence). The CDR3 extends over 16 amino acids. With V trimmed by 5 bases and J by 2 bases, 9 bases remained unmatched. This CDR3 is CASSPGRDSRNQPQHF. Here the CDR3 DNA reads TGTGCCAGCAGCCCCGGGAGGGACAGCCGCAATCAGCCCCAGCATTTT. Drawing the rest from reference TRBV7-9 and TRBJ1-5, the complete variable domain is DTGVSQNPRHKITKRGQNVTFRCDPISEHNRLYWYRQTLGQGPEFLTYFQNEAQLEKSRLLSDRFSAERPKGSFSTLEIQRTEQGDSAMYLCASSPGRDSRNQPQHFGDGTRLSIL.

The rearrangement uses TRBV18 and TRBJ1-5; possibly TRBD1 for D (6 bases). CDR1 is KGHSH and CDR2 is LQKENI in the germline V gene. This CDR3 spans 20 amino acids. Trimming left V 4 bases short and J 0 bases short, with 25 bases between. The CDR3 is CASSQTGQGYDQYSNQPQHF. The CDR3, as DNA: TGTGCCAGCTCACAGACGGGACAAGGGTATGATCAATATAGCAATCAGCCCCAGCATTTT.

V gene TRBV5-1 combines with J gene TRBJ1-1; 8 positions agree with TRBD1. Germline V lookup: CDR1 SGHRS, CDR2 YFSETQ. The CDR3 runs 14 residues. The V segment lost 5 bases and the J segment 4 bases; nucleotides outside the gene matches: 7. Written as DNA, the CDR3 is TGCGCCAGCAGACAAACAGGGGGGAGCACTGAAGCTTTCTTT. This gives the protein CASRQTGGSTEAFF.

This clone was counted a single time. The chain recombines TRBV9 with TRBJ2-3; no clear D gene. The CDR3 runs 14 residues. V was clipped by 3 bases and J by 0 bases, with 8 bases between them. Germline CDR1 and CDR2: SGDLS and YYNGEE. CDR3 loop: CASSGDGSTDTQYF. CDR3 in DNA: TGTGCCAGCAGCGGAGACGGAAGCACAGATACGCAGTATTTT.

This clone was counted between two and nine times. The chain is built from TRBV5-1 and TRBJ1-5; D not resolved. Germline-derived CDR1 and CDR2 are SGHRS and YFSETQ. The CDR3 is made up of 13 amino acids. V was clipped by 1 base and J by 0 bases, with 2 bases between them. The CDR3 sequence: CASSLNSNQPQHF. DNA for the CDR3: TGCGCCAGCAGCTTGAATAGCAATCAGCCCCAGCATTTT.

This clone was found a few times. The germline gene is not matched at one end of the junction; a read error may be the cause. The genes are TRBV7-7 and TRBJ1-3; no clear D. Looked up from germline, CDR1 is SSHAT and CDR2 is FNYEAQ (reference sequence). The CDR3 length is 13 residues. The CDR3 nucleotides are TGTGCTAGCAGCTTAGGTCCTGGAAACACCATATATTTT. It translates to CASSLGPGNTIYF.

This chain uses TRBV19 with TRBJ2-1; 11 nucleotides agree with TRBD1. V gave up 6 bases and J gave up 5 bases; unmatched junction bases: 6. The germline CDR1 and CDR2 sequences are LNHDA and SQIVND (reference sequence). CDR3 length: 15 amino acids. CDR3 region: CASRLDRGRDNEQFF. CDR3 nucleotide sequence: TGTGCCAGTAGACTGGACAGGGGGCGCGACAATGAGCAGTTCTTC.

This chain joins TRBV5-6 and TRBJ2-3; TRBD1 aligns across 7 bases. Germline V CDR1 and CDR2: SGHDT, YYEEEE. V shed 5 bases and J 3 bases; nucleotides not matched to a gene: 9. The CDR3 is 15 residues long. The CDR3 DNA is TGTGCCAGCAGGCAAGGCAGGGGGTGGACAGATACGCAGTATTTT. This gives the protein CASRQGRGWTDTQYF.

CDR3 nucleotides: TGCGCCAGCACCTCCAGGACAGGGGGCGACGAGCAGTACTTC. The encoded protein is CASTSRTGGDEQYF. V usage is TRBV4-1 and J usage is TRBJ2-7, with 11 bases aligning to TRBD1. V shed 7 bases, J shed 5 bases, and the junction held 7 bases outside the gene matches. CDR3 length: 14 residues. Germline loops: CDR1 MGHRA, CDR2 YSYEKL.

The chain joins TRBV7-3 to TRBJ2-3, with a tentative D call TRBD2 (6 bases). In germline, CDR1 is SGHTA, CDR2 FQGTGA. This CDR3 region has 14 residues. Deletions cut 8 bases from V and 0 bases from J, with 12 bases between. DNA for the CDR3: TGTGCCAGCCCCCCTGGGGGGAGCACAGATACGCAGTATTTT. Translated: CASPPGGSTDTQYF.

This clone has just one count. The DNA of the CDR3 is TGTGCCAGCAGCTTGGGCCCAGGGGTGGAGCCATATGGCTACACCTTC. Translating gives CASSLGPGVEPYGYTF. The rearrangement uses TRBV5-4 and TRBJ1-2; a weak D match, TRBD1 (6 bases). With 0 bases removed from V and 5 bases from J, the gap between germline ends came to 17 bases. CDR1 and CDR2 (germline): SGHNT, YYREEE (reference sequence). The CDR3 consists of 16 residues. Looking up the rest from reference TRBV5-4 and TRBJ1-2 gives the full variable domain: ETGVTQSPTHLIKTRGQQVTLRCSSQSGHNTVSWYQQALGQGPQFIFQYYREEENGRGNFPPRFSGLQFPNYSSELNVNALELDDSALYLCASSLGPGVEPYGYTFGSGTRLTVV.

The chain joins TRBV28 to TRBJ1-6; 10 bases fit TRBD1. The CDR3 is 15 residues long. The V and J ends lost 5 bases and 8 bases, in that order; junction bases with no gene match: 6. The germline V gene encodes CDR1 MDHEN and CDR2 SYDVKM. CDR3 sequence: CASSTTGQGYSPLHF. CDR3 DNA sequence: TGTGCCAGCAGTACCACGGGACAGGGGTATTCACCCCTCCACTTT.

About this clone: Other nucleotide sequences from this sample produce the same CDR3. This chain joins TRBV4-1 and TRBJ2-3, with 10 bases identical to TRBD2. The CDR3 spans 16 residues. Germline V gives CDR1 MGHRA, CDR2 YSYEKL. The J segment lost 4 bases and the V segment lost 5 bases, leaving 9 bases of the junction unmatched. DNA for the CDR3: TGCGCCAGCAGCGCAGGACTAGCGGCTAAATCAGATACGCAGTATTTT. Translating it yields CASSAGLAAKSDTQYF.

The V call is TRBV11-2, the J call TRBJ2-3; D gene ambiguous. V lost 0 bases, J lost 8 bases, and 9 bases lay in between. This CDR3 spans 13 amino acids. Germline CDR1 and CDR2: SGHAT and FQNNGV. CDR3 in amino acids: CASSLDQWATQYF. Written as DNA, the CDR3 is TGTGCCAGCAGCTTAGATCAGTGGGCTACGCAGTATTTT.